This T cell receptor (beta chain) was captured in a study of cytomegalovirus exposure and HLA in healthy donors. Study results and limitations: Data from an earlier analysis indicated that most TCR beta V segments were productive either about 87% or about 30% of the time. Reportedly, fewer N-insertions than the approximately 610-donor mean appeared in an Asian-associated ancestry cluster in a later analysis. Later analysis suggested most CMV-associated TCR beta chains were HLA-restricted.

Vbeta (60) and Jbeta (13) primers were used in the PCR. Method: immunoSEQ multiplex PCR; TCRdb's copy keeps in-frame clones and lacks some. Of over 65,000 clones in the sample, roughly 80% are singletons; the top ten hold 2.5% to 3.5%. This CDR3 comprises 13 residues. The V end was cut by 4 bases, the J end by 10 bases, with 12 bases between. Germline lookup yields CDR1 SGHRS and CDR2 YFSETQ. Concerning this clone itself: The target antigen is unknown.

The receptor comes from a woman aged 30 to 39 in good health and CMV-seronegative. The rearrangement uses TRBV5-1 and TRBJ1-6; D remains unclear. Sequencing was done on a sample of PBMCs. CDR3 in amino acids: CASSGGAESPLHF. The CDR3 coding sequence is TGCGCCAGCAGCGGAGGAGCAGAATCACCCCTCCACTTT. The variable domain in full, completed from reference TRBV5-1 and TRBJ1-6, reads KAGVTQTPRYLIKTRGQQVTLSCSPISGHRSVSWYQQTPGQGLQFLFEYFSETQRNKGNFPGRFSGRQFSNSRSEMNVSTLELGDSALYLCASSGGAESPLHFGNGTRLTVT.